This TCR beta chain was captured by sequencing in a study of Ad26.COV2.S vaccination and SARS-CoV-2 variants. Study-level background: A participant enrolled in the COV1001 Ad26.COV2.S trial arm provided the sample. The study gave Ad26.COV2.S intramuscularly, once or twice 56 days apart. Study results and limitations: Estimates derived from TCR breadth and depth analyses may have underestimated total T cell responses. Vaccine and placebo recipients had comparable breadth of non-spike TCRs.

Concerning this clone itself: Antigen specificity is unknown.

Stated treatment: some 19 received Ad26.COV2.S at low or high dose, single or two shots; 5 received placebo; per-sample allocation not given. Sampling occurred on day 63 after the first vaccine or placebo injection. The CDR3 runs 14 residues. The V gene's germline CDR1 is SGHRS and CDR2 YFSETQ. Trimming stripped 2 bases from V and 2 bases from J, with 8 bases between. Assay: immunoSEQ multiplex PCR; the TCRdb copy retains only in-frame clones and omits some. The repertoire holds hundreds of thousands of clones, roughly 90% seen once, with 9.5% to 15% in the top ten. The starting material was peripheral blood, obtained in a trial of Ad26.COV2.S vaccine versus placebo. V is TRBV5-1 and J is TRBJ1-5; D might be TRBD1 (6 bases). This TCR came from a person between 18 and 65 years old who received the Ad26.COV2.S COVID-19 vaccine or a placebo. The CDR3 loop is CASSFAGGNQPQHF. The CDR3 DNA reads TGCGCCAGCAGCTTTGCAGGGGGCAATCAGCCCCAGCATTTT. Based on the CDR3 plus reference TRBV5-1 and TRBJ1-5, the full variable domain is KAGVTQTPRYLIKTRGQQVTLSCSPISGHRSVSWYQQTPGQGLQFLFEYFSETQRNKGNFPGRFSGRQFSNSRSEMNVSTLELGDSALYLCASSFAGGNQPQHFGDGTRLSIL.